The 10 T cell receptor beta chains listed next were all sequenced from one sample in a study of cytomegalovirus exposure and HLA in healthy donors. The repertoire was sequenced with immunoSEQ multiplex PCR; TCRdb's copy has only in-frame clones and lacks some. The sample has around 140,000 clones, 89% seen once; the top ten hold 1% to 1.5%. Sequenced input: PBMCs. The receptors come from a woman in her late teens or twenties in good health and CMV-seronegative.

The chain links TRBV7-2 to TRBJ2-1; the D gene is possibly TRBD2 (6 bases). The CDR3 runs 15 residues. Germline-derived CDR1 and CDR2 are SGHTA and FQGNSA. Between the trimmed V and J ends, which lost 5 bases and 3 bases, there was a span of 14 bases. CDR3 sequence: CASSLRDSRYNEQFF. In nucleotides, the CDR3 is TGTGCCAGCAGCCTCCGGGACTCCCGCTACAATGAGCAGTTCTTC.

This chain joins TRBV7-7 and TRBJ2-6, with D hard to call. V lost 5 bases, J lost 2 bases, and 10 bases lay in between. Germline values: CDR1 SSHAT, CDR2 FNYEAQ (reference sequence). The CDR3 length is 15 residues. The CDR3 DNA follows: TGTGCCAGCAGCCCTTCAGACACTGGGGCCAACGTCCTGACTTTC. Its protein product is CASSPSDTGANVLTF. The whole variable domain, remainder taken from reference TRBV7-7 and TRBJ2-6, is GAGVSQSPRYKVTKRGQDVTLRCDPISSHATLYWYQQALGQGPEFLTYFNYEAQPDKSGLPSDRFSAERPEGSISTLTIQRTEQRDSAMYRCASSPSDTGANVLTFGAGSRLTVL.

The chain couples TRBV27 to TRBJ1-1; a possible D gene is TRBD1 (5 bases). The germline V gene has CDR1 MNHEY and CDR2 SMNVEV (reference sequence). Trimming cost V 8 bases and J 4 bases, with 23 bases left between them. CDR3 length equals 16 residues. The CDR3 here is CASYMTLGGPSTEAFF. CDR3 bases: TGTGCCAGCTACATGACCCTGGGGGGACCGAGCACTGAAGCTTTCTTT.

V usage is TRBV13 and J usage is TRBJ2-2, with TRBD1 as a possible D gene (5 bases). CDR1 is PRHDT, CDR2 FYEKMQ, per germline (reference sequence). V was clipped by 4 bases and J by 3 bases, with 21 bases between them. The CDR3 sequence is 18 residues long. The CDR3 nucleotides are TGTGCCAGCAGCTCGGTAGGATCCAGGGCTCCGGACACCGGGGAGCTGTTTTTT. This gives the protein CASSSVGSRAPDTGELFF.

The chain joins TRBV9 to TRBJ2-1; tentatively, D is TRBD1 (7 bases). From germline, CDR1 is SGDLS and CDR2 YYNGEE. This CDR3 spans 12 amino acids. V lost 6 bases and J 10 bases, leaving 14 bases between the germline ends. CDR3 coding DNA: TGTGCCAGCACCCCAGGGGGGTACGAGCAGTTCTTC. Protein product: CASTPGGYEQFF.

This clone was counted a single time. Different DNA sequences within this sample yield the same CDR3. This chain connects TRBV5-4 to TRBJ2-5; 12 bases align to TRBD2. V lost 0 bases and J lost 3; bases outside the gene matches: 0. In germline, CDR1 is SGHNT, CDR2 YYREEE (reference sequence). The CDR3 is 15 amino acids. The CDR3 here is CASSLGLAGEETQYF. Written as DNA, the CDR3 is TGTGCCAGCAGCTTGGGACTAGCGGGGGAAGAGACCCAGTACTTC.

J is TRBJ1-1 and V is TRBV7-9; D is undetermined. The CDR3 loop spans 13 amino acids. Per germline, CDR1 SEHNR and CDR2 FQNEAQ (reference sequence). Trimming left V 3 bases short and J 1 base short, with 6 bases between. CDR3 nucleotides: TGTGCCAGCAGCTTCGGTTGGAACACTGAAGCTTTCTTT. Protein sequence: CASSFGWNTEAFF.

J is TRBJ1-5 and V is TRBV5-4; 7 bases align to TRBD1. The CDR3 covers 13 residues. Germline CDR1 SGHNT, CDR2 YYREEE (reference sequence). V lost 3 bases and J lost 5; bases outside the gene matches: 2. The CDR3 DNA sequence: TGTGCCAGCAGCTCCGGGACAGATCAGCCCCAGCATTTT. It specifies CASSSGTDQPQHF.

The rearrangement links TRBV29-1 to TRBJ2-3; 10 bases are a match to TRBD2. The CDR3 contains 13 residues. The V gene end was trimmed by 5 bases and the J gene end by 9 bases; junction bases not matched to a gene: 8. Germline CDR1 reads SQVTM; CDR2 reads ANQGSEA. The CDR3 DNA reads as TGCAGCGTTACTAGCGGGGTTGGAGTCACGCAGTATTTT. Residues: CSVTSGVGVTQYF.

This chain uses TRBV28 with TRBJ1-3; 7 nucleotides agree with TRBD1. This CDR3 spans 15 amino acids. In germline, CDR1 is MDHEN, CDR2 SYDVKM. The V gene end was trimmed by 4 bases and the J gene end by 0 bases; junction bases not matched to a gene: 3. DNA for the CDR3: TGTGCCAGCAGTTCGACAGGGACCTCTGGAAACACCATATATTTT. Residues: CASSSTGTSGNTIYF.